Listed below are T cell receptor beta chains from one sample, sequenced in a study of shared clonotypes between healthy human individuals. Method: immunoSEQ multiplex PCR; TCRdb's copy keeps in-frame clones and lacks some. The sample includes approximately 590,000 clones, roughly 95% seen only once; the top ten take over 0.09%. The sequencing sample was made of naive CD8+ T cells sorted from blood. The receptors come from a young woman in good health. The CDR3 runs from the conserved cysteine through the conserved F or W. Fields, in order: J gene, D gene, clone size, V gene, CDR3 DNA, CDR3 protein. D genes are given only for firm matches. Not every row has a clone size; where given, it reads once, few, many or a size class.

j_call: TRBJ1-1
d_call: .
clone_size: .
v_call: TRBV7-6
cdr3_nt: TGTGCCAGCAGCTTAGCCATGGGGGCTCGAAACACTGAAGCTTTCTTT
cdr3_aa: CASSLAMGARNTEAFF

j_call: TRBJ2-1
d_call: TRBD2
clone_size: .
v_call: TRBV27
cdr3_nt: TGTGCCAGCGGACGCCCTGGCAGGGGAGAGACTAGCGGGAGTCGTTCTTTGGATGAGCAGTTCTTC
cdr3_aa: CASGRPGRGETSGSRSLDEQFF

j_call: TRBJ2-5
d_call: TRBD1
clone_size: .
v_call: TRBV5-4
cdr3_nt: TGTGCCAGCAGCAGGACAGGGGGCAGAGAGACCCAGTACTTC
cdr3_aa: CASSRTGGRETQYF

j_call: TRBJ2-7
d_call: .
clone_size: .
v_call: TRBV5-6
cdr3_nt: TGTGCCAGCAGCTGGGCCGGGACGGTTACCTACGAGCAGTACTTC
cdr3_aa: CASSWAGTVTYEQYF

j_call: TRBJ1-3
d_call: .
clone_size: .
v_call: TRBV27
cdr3_nt: TGTGCCAGCAGTAGGACAGTCTCTGGAAACACCATATATTTT
cdr3_aa: CASSRTVSGNTIYF

j_call: TRBJ1-5
d_call: .
clone_size: .
v_call: TRBV7-9
cdr3_nt: TGTGCCAGCAGCGACGGGAACAGCCGATATCAGCCCCAGCATTTT
cdr3_aa: CASSDGNSRYQPQHF

j_call: TRBJ1-1
d_call: .
clone_size: .
v_call: TRBV27
cdr3_nt: TGTGCCAGCAACTCTAGGGGCAGACAAGAAGCTTTCTTT
cdr3_aa: CASNSRGRQEAFF

j_call: TRBJ1-1
d_call: .
clone_size: once
v_call: TRBV13
cdr3_nt: TGTGCCAGCAGCTTACGTGCGGGCAGGGTGAGCACTGAAGCTTTCTTT
cdr3_aa: CASSLRAGRVSTEAFF

j_call: TRBJ2-7
d_call: .
clone_size: .
v_call: TRBV7-9
cdr3_nt: TGTGCCAGCAGCCGGGGGACTTTACACCCCTACGAGCAGTACTTC
cdr3_aa: CASSRGTLHPYEQYF

j_call: TRBJ2-3
d_call: TRBD1
clone_size: .
v_call: TRBV27
cdr3_nt: TGTGCCAGCAGTTTGGTACAGGGGGCAGCTGATACGCAGTATTTT
cdr3_aa: CASSLVQGAADTQYF

j_call: TRBJ2-7
d_call: TRBD1
clone_size: .
v_call: TRBV13
cdr3_nt: TGTGCCAGCAGCCTCGGACAGGGTGGAGGATACGAGCAGTACTTC
cdr3_aa: CASSLGQGGGYEQYF

j_call: TRBJ1-1
d_call: .
clone_size: .
v_call: TRBV11-2
cdr3_nt: TGTGCCAGCAGCTACGAGAACACTGAAGCTTTCTTT
cdr3_aa: CASSYENTEAFF

j_call: TRBJ2-2
d_call: .
clone_size: .
v_call: TRBV9
cdr3_nt: TGTGCCAGCAGCGTAACGGGCTACGGAGCGAACACCGGGGAGCTGTTTTTT
cdr3_aa: CASSVTGYGANTGELFF

j_call: TRBJ2-7
d_call: .
clone_size: .
v_call: TRBV27
cdr3_nt: TGTGCCAGCAGTTTATCGGACCATTACTCCTACGAGCAGTACTTC
cdr3_aa: CASSLSDHYSYEQYF

j_call: TRBJ1-1
d_call: .
clone_size: few
v_call: TRBV10-3
cdr3_nt: TGTGCCATCAGTGACTCCGGGAACACTGAAGCTTTCTTT
cdr3_aa: CAISDSGNTEAFF

j_call: TRBJ2-2
d_call: TRBD2
clone_size: .
v_call: TRBV28
cdr3_nt: TGTGCCAGCAGTGCGGGGGTTTACACCGGGGAGCTGTTTTTT
cdr3_aa: CASSAGVYTGELFF

j_call: TRBJ1-1
d_call: .
clone_size: .
v_call: TRBV5-1
cdr3_nt: TGCGCCAGCAGCTTGGACAGGGCACACACTGAAGCTTTCTTT
cdr3_aa: CASSLDRAHTEAFF

j_call: TRBJ2-5
d_call: TRBD1
clone_size: .
v_call: TRBV6-1
cdr3_nt: TGTGCCAGCAGTGGAACAGGGGGCCAAGAGACCCAGTACTTC
cdr3_aa: CASSGTGGQETQYF

j_call: TRBJ1-2
d_call: .
clone_size: .
v_call: TRBV28
cdr3_nt: TGTGCCAGCAGTTTGAGTCGGGAGGGCTACACCTTC
cdr3_aa: CASSLSREGYTF

j_call: TRBJ2-3
d_call: .
clone_size: .
v_call: TRBV27
cdr3_nt: TGTGCCAGCAGTGTTGCGTGGGGGATGGATACGCAGTATTTT
cdr3_aa: CASSVAWGMDTQYF

j_call: TRBJ2-7
d_call: .
clone_size: .
v_call: TRBV7-9
cdr3_nt: TGTGCCAGCAGCTTAGATTTGGCCCCCGAGCAGTACTTC
cdr3_aa: CASSLDLAPEQYF

j_call: TRBJ1-5
d_call: TRBD1
clone_size: .
v_call: TRBV2
cdr3_nt: TGTGCCAGCAGTCTGACAGGGTCGGATCAGCCCCAGCATTTT
cdr3_aa: CASSLTGSDQPQHF

j_call: TRBJ2-1
d_call: .
clone_size: .
v_call: TRBV28
cdr3_nt: TGTGCCAGCAGTTCTCCAGAGGAACGCACCTACAATGAGCAGTTCTTC
cdr3_aa: CASSSPEERTYNEQFF

j_call: TRBJ2-7
d_call: .
clone_size: .
v_call: TRBV27
cdr3_nt: TGTGCCAGCAGTTTATGGGGGTCGGGGTACGAGCAGTACTTC
cdr3_aa: CASSLWGSGYEQYF

j_call: TRBJ1-2
d_call: TRBD1
clone_size: .
v_call: TRBV7-6
cdr3_nt: TGTGCCAGCAGCCTTAATTACGAACAGGGGTACTATGGCTACACCTTC
cdr3_aa: CASSLNYEQGYYGYTF

j_call: TRBJ2-7
d_call: TRBD2
clone_size: .
v_call: TRBV27
cdr3_nt: TGTGCCAGCAGTTTTCAATCGACTAGCAAGTTAACCTACGAGCAGTACTTC
cdr3_aa: CASSFQSTSKLTYEQYF

j_call: TRBJ2-7
d_call: .
clone_size: .
v_call: TRBV7-9
cdr3_nt: TGTGCCAGCAGCTTAGGACTTGATTCCTACGAGCAGTACTTC
cdr3_aa: CASSLGLDSYEQYF

j_call: TRBJ2-1
d_call: TRBD2
clone_size: once
v_call: TRBV7-9
cdr3_nt: TGTGCCAGCAGCTTGACTAGCGGGCCTTCGACCTACAATGAGCAGTTCTTC
cdr3_aa: CASSLTSGPSTYNEQFF

j_call: TRBJ2-1
d_call: .
clone_size: .
v_call: TRBV27
cdr3_nt: TGTGCCAGCATATGGGGGGCTGAGCAGTTCTTC
cdr3_aa: CASIWGAEQFF

j_call: TRBJ2-1
d_call: TRBD1
clone_size: .
v_call: TRBV4-1
cdr3_nt: TGCGCCAGCAGCCAAGATATTGGGACAGTCAATGAGCAGTTCTTC
cdr3_aa: CASSQDIGTVNEQFF

j_call: TRBJ2-7
d_call: .
clone_size: .
v_call: TRBV10-1
cdr3_nt: TGCGCCAGCAGTGACACTTCCTACGAGCAGTACTTC
cdr3_aa: CASSDTSYEQYF

j_call: TRBJ1-3
d_call: .
clone_size: .
v_call: TRBV29-1
cdr3_nt: TGCAGCGTTGTATGGACGGCTGGAGGAAACACCATATATTTT
cdr3_aa: CSVVWTAGGNTIYF

j_call: TRBJ1-6
d_call: TRBD1
clone_size: .
v_call: TRBV5-6
cdr3_nt: TGTGCCAGCAGCTTGGGAGTAGACAGGGGTTCCTATAATTCACCCCTCCACTTT
cdr3_aa: CASSLGVDRGSYNSPLHF

j_call: TRBJ2-2
d_call: TRBD2
clone_size: .
v_call: TRBV2
cdr3_nt: TGTGCCAGCTTGGGGACTAGCGGGAGGGCCCCCACCGGGGAGCTGTTTTTT
cdr3_aa: CASLGTSGRAPTGELFF

j_call: TRBJ2-7
d_call: .
clone_size: .
v_call: TRBV27
cdr3_nt: TGTGCCAGCAGTTTAGGCGGTTCCTACGAGCAGTACTTC
cdr3_aa: CASSLGGSYEQYF

j_call: TRBJ2-7
d_call: TRBD2
clone_size: .
v_call: TRBV29-1
cdr3_nt: TGCAGCGTCACCGGGACTAGCGGGAGAAACTACGAGCAGTACTTC
cdr3_aa: CSVTGTSGRNYEQYF

j_call: TRBJ2-1
d_call: TRBD2
clone_size: .
v_call: TRBV27
cdr3_nt: TGTGCCAGCAGTCGGGGACTAGCGGGAGTGAATGAGCAGTTCTTC
cdr3_aa: CASSRGLAGVNEQFF

j_call: TRBJ2-1
d_call: TRBD1
clone_size: .
v_call: TRBV27
cdr3_nt: TGTGCCAGCAGTTCCTCAGGGGGCTTCTACAATGAGCAGTTCTTC
cdr3_aa: CASSSSGGFYNEQFF

j_call: TRBJ1-3
d_call: TRBD1
clone_size: .
v_call: TRBV15
cdr3_nt: TGTGCCACCTGGACAGGCTTAACTGGAAACACCATATATTTT
cdr3_aa: CATWTGLTGNTIYF

j_call: TRBJ1-1
d_call: TRBD1
clone_size: .
v_call: TRBV4-2
cdr3_nt: TGTGCCAGCAGCCAACAGCAGGGGGCGCCGATGAACACTGAAGCTTTCTTT
cdr3_aa: CASSQQQGAPMNTEAFF

j_call: TRBJ2-7
d_call: TRBD2
clone_size: .
v_call: TRBV7-9
cdr3_nt: TGTGCCAGCAGTTTTGGCGGGAGCGTGTACGAGCAGTACTTC
cdr3_aa: CASSFGGSVYEQYF

j_call: TRBJ2-1
d_call: .
clone_size: .
v_call: TRBV7-9
cdr3_nt: TGTGCCAGCAGCCTTTACGGACGGGATGAGCAGTTCTTC
cdr3_aa: CASSLYGRDEQFF

j_call: TRBJ1-5
d_call: TRBD1
clone_size: .
v_call: TRBV14
cdr3_nt: TGTGCCAGCAGCCAATTGACAGGGTGGGGGAAGCCCCAGCATTTT
cdr3_aa: CASSQLTGWGKPQHF

j_call: TRBJ2-7
d_call: .
clone_size: .
v_call: TRBV13
cdr3_nt: TGTGCCAGCAGTTTCGTGAAACATGGGGGGACTCACTACGAGCAGTACTTC
cdr3_aa: CASSFVKHGGTHYEQYF

j_call: TRBJ1-5
d_call: .
clone_size: .
v_call: TRBV27
cdr3_nt: TGTGCCAGCAGTCCGACGGGGGCCAATCAGCCCCAGCATTTT
cdr3_aa: CASSPTGANQPQHF

j_call: TRBJ2-3
d_call: .
clone_size: .
v_call: TRBV7-6
cdr3_nt: TGTGCCAGCAGCTTAGGGACCCAGGGGAGCCACACAGATACGCAGTATTTT
cdr3_aa: CASSLGTQGSHTDTQYF

j_call: TRBJ2-2
d_call: .
clone_size: .
v_call: TRBV18
cdr3_nt: TGTGCCAGCTCACCAAAGGAGACTATCAACACCGGGGAGCTGTTTTTT
cdr3_aa: CASSPKETINTGELFF

j_call: TRBJ2-1
d_call: .
clone_size: .
v_call: TRBV28
cdr3_nt: TGTGCCAGCAGTTATATAGCTAGGAATGAGCAGTTCTTC
cdr3_aa: CASSYIARNEQFF

j_call: TRBJ2-5
d_call: TRBD1
clone_size: .
v_call: TRBV11-3
cdr3_nt: TGTGCCAGCAGCCCAGGGCGGGGGACAGGGGTTGGGGAGACCCAGTACTTC
cdr3_aa: CASSPGRGTGVGETQYF

j_call: TRBJ1-2
d_call: TRBD1
clone_size: .
v_call: TRBV29-1
cdr3_nt: TGCAGCGTTGAAGCCCCCCCGACAGGGAGAAGTTTGGACTATGGCTACACCTTC
cdr3_aa: CSVEAPPTGRSLDYGYTF

j_call: TRBJ2-1
d_call: .
clone_size: .
v_call: TRBV5-1
cdr3_nt: TGCGCCAGCAGCTTGGCCTCGGGGCCGCTCACCAATGAGCAGTTCTTC
cdr3_aa: CASSLASGPLTNEQFF

j_call: TRBJ1-5
d_call: TRBD1
clone_size: .
v_call: TRBV6-5
cdr3_nt: TGTGCCAGCAGTTACCAGGGGGCCACCAACAATCAGCCCCAGCATTTT
cdr3_aa: CASSYQGATNNQPQHF

j_call: TRBJ2-1
d_call: TRBD2
clone_size: once
v_call: TRBV29-1
cdr3_nt: TGCAGCGTTGAAGCGGTGGGGTTGCGGGAGGGCCTTTTCAATGAGCAGTTCTTC
cdr3_aa: CSVEAVGLREGLFNEQFF